The 5 T cell receptor beta chains presented below share a single source sample, sequenced in a study of immune heterogeneity within non-small cell lung tumors. For the TCR beta CDR3, multiplex PCR with 32 V and 13 J primers performed the amplification. From the multiplex PCR reads, TCRdb called clonotypes with MiXCR, one entry per CDR3 protein. This table holds more than 9,500 distinct CDR3 sequences, 31% found once. Template material comprised bulk tumor genomic DNA at 600 ng per sample. Biopsy collection occurred during surgery, with several far-apart biopsies per primary tumor. Untreated, newly diagnosed non-small cell lung cancer patients underwent curative surgery. Sequenced: lung tumor tissue. The receptors were gathered from a man in his 60s with non-small cell lung cancer.

The chain carries TRBV20-1 and TRBJ2-7; 7 bases match TRBD2. CDR3 length: 13 residues. Germline CDR1 and CDR2: DFQATT and SNEGSKA (reference sequence). V lost 6 bases, J lost 4 bases, and 9 bases stayed unmatched. The CDR3 loop is CSAPGEGFYEQYF. The CDR3, as DNA: TGCAGTGCCCCTGGGGAGGGGTTTTACGAGCAGTACTTC.

The rearrangement uses TRBV27 and TRBJ2-7; the match to TRBD1 covers 7 bases. This CDR3 contains 13 residues. The junction had 6 bases not matched to a gene; V was cut back by 8 bases and J by 2 bases. Germline lookup yields CDR1 MNHEY and CDR2 SMNVEV (reference sequence). CDR3 protein: CASGVGQTYEQYF. The CDR3 region has the DNA TGTGCCAGCGGTGTGGGACAGACCTACGAGCAGTACTTC.

This clonotype was seen repeatedly, ten times or more. The rearrangement joins TRBV7-2 to TRBJ1-1; no clear D gene. This CDR3 is built from 15 residues. In germline, CDR1 is SGHTA, CDR2 FQGNSA. V lost 5 bases, J lost 2 bases, and 15 bases lay in between. The CDR3, as DNA: TGTGCCAGCAGCATCAGTAGTGGGATAAACACTGAAGCTTTCTTT. Translation gives CASSISSGINTEAFF.

This clonotype was recorded at least ten times. The rearrangement uses TRBV9 and TRBJ2-7, with a weak D call TRBD2 (6 bases). The CDR3 loop spans 15 amino acids. CDR1 and CDR2 (germline): SGDLS, YYNGEE. Trimming took off 0 bases at V and 3 bases at J, with 13 bases between the two ends. CDR3 region: CASSVETGVNYEQYF. CDR3 nucleotides: TGTGCCAGCAGCGTAGAAACGGGAGTGAACTACGAGCAGTACTTC.

The table lists this clonotype with many counts. This rearrangement joins TRBV20-1 to TRBJ2-1; 11 bases agree with TRBD2. The V segment lost 1 base and the J segment 0 bases; nucleotides outside the gene matches: 8. This CDR3 comprises 18 residues. Germline V gene sequence: CDR1 DFQATT, CDR2 SNEGSKA (reference sequence). In DNA form, the CDR3 reads TGCAGTGCTAGAGTTGGACTAGCGGGCGGTGGCTCCTACAATGAGCAGTTCTTC. Amino acids: CSARVGLAGGGSYNEQFF.